Included here is one TCR beta chain sequence, with context. This sample was included in a study of blood T cell repertoires in COVID-19. Turning to the study itself: The cDNA or gDNA used as material had been derived from T cells, B-cell-depleted T cells, or PBMCs.

Methods used by the authors: By means of reference gene primer amplification, nucleated cell counts were estimated. Using immunoSEQ multiplex PCR, the repertoire was profiled, and TCRdb retains in-frame clones only, with some absent. V, J and clone size are those of that table, while D and trimming were read from the DNA. The sample includes roughly 150,000 clones, about 80% of them seen just once. V gave up 3 bases and J gave up 7 bases; unmatched junction bases: 11. Germline V lookup: CDR1 MNHNS, CDR2 SASEGT. The CDR3 extends over 16 amino acids. Sequencing used peripheral blood. V usage is TRBV6-1 and J usage is TRBJ2-5; the match to TRBD1 covers 10 bases. The receptor's source is a human donor in a cohort sampled during active COVID-19. The CDR3 loop is CASSDPRGQGIATQYF. In DNA, the CDR3 is TGTGCCAGCAGTGATCCCCGGGGACAGGGGATCGCGACCCAGTACTTC.